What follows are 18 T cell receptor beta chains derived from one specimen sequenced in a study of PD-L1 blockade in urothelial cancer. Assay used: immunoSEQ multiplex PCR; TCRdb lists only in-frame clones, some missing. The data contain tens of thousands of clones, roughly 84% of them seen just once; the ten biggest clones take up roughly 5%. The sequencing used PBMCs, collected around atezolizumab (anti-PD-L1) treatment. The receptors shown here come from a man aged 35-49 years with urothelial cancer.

For the CDR3, the DNA is TGTGCCTGGAGTGGGCCCCTAGCGGGACGCACAGATACGCAGTATTTT. Its translation: CAWSGPLAGRTDTQYF. This sequence joins TRBV30 and TRBJ2-3; 9 nucleotides align to TRBD2. Germline V gene sequence: CDR1 GTSNPN, CDR2 SVGIG (reference sequence). Trimming removed 1 base from V and 1 base from J; junction bases left unmatched: 6. This CDR3 has 16 amino acids.

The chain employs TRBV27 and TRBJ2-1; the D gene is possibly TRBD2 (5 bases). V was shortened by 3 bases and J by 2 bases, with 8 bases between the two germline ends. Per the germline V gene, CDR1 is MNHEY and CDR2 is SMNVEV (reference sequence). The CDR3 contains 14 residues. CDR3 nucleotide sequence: TGTGCCAGCAGTTTGAGAGGGCCCTACAATGAGCAGTTCTTC. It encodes CASSLRGPYNEQFF.

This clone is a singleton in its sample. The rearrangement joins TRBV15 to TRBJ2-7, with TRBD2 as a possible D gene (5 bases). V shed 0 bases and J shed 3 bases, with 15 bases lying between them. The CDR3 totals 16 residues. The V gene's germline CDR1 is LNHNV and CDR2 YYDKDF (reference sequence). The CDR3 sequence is CATSRDWSGNSYEQYF. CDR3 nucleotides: TGTGCCACCAGCAGAGATTGGTCGGGGAATAGCTACGAGCAGTACTTC.

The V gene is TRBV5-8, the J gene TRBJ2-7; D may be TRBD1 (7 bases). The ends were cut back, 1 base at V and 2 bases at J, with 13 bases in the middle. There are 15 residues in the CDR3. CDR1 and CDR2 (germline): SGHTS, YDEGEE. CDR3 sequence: CASSLYRGLAYEQYF. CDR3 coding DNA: TGTGCCAGCAGCTTGTACAGGGGACTTGCCTACGAGCAGTACTTC. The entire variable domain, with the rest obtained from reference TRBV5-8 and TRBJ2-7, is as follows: EAGVTQSPTHLIKTRGQQATLRCSPISGHTSVYWYQQALGLGLQFLLWYDEGEERNRGNFPPRFSGRQFPNYSSELNVNALELEDSALYLCASSLYRGLAYEQYFGPGTRLTVT.

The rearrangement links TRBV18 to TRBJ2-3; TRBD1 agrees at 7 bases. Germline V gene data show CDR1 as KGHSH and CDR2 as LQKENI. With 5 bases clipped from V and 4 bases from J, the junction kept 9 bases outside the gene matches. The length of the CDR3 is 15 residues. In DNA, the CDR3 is TGTGCCAGCTCAACCCGACAGGGTCAGTCAGATACGCAGTATTTT. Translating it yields CASSTRQGQSDTQYF. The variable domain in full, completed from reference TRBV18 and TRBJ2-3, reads NAGVMQNPRHLVRRRGQEARLRCSPMKGHSHVYWYRQLPEEGLKFMVYLQKENIIDESGMPKERFSAEFPKEGPSILRIQQVVRGDSAAYFCASSTRQGQSDTQYFGPGTRLTVL.

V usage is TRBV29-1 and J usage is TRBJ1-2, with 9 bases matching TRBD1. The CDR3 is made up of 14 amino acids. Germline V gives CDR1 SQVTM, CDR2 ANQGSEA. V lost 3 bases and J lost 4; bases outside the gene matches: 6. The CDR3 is CSVEGGTGIYGYTF. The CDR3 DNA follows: TGCAGCGTTGAGGGGGGGACAGGGATCTATGGCTACACCTTC.

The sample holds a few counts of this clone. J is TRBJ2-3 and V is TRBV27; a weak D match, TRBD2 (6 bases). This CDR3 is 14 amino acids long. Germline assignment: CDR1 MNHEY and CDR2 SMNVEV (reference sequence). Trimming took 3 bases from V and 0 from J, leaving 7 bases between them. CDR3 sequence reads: CASSLRDSTDTQYF. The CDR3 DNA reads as TGTGCCAGCAGTTTGCGGGATAGCACAGATACGCAGTATTTT.

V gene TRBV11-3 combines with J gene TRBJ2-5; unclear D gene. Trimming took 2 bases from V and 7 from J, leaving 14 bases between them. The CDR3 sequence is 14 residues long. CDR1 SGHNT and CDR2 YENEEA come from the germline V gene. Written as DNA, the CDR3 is TGTGCCAGCAGCTTACCCGACCAGCTAGGGACCCAGTACTTC. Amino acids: CASSLPDQLGTQYF.

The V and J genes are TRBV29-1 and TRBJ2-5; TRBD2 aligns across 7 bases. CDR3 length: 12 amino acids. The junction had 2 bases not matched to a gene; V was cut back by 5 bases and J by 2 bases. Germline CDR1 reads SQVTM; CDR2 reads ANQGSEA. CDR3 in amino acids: CSVRTRQETQYF. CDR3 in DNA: TGCAGCGTTCGGACTAGACAAGAGACCCAGTACTTC.

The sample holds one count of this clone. The DNA of the CDR3 is TGTGCCAGCTCTCGGGGGTTCGATCAGCCCCAGCATTTT. It is translated as CASSRGFDQPQHF. The rearrangement links TRBV6-1 to TRBJ1-5; perhaps TRBD1 as D (5 bases). Germline V gene sequence: CDR1 MNHNS, CDR2 SASEGT. The CDR3 spans 13 residues. The V end lost 8 bases, the J end lost 5 bases, and 13 bases lay between the germline ends.

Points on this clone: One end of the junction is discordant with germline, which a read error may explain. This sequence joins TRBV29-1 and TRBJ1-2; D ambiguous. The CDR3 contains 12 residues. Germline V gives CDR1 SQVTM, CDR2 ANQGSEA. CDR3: CSAQSRVDVKAF. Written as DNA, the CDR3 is TGCAGCGCACAATCCCGGGTTGACGTCAAGGCCTTC.

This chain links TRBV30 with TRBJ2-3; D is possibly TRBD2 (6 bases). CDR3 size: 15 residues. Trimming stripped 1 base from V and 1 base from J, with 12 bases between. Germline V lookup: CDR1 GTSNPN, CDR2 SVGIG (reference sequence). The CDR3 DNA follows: TGTGCCTGGAGTGCTTTCGGAGGGGGCACAGATACGCAGTATTTT. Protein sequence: CAWSAFGGGTDTQYF.

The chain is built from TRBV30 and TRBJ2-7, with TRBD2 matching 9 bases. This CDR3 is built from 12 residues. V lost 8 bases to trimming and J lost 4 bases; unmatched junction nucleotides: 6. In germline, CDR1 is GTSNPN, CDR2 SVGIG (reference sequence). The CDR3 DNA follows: TGTGCCCTGGCGGGGGGGTCTTACGAGCAGTACTTC. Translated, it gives CALAGGSYEQYF.

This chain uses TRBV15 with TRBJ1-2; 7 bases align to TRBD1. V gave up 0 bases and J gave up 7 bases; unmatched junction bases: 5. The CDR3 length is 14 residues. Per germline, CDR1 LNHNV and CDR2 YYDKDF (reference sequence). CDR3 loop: CATSRDKGAAGYTF. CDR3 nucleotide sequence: TGTGCCACCAGCAGAGATAAGGGGGCCGCTGGCTACACCTTC.

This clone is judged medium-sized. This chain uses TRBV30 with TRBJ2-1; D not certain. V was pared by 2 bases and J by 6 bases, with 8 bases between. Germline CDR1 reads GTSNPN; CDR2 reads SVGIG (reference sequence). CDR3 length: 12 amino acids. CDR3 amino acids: CAWSWAINEQFF. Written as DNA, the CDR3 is TGTGCCTGGAGTTGGGCGATCAATGAGCAGTTCTTC.

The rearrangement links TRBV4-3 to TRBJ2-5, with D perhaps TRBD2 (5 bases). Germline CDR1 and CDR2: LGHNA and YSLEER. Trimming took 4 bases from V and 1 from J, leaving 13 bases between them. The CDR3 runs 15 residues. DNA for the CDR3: TGCGCCAGCAGCCTCTGGACTGCTCCCCAAGAGACCCAGTACTTC. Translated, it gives CASSLWTAPQETQYF.

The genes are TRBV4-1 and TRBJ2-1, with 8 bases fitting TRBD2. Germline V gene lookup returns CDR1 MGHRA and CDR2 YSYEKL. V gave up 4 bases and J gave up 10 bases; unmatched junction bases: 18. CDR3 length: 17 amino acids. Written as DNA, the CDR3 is TGCGCCAGCAGCCGGATATTAGAGACTAGCGTCCTTCCCGAGCAGTTCTTC. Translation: CASSRILETSVLPEQFF.

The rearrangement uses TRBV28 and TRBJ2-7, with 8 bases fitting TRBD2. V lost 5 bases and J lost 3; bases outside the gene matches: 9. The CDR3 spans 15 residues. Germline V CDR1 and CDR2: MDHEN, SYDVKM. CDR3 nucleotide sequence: TGTGCCAGCAGTAGTGCCGGGGGGGGGAGCTACGAGCAGTACTTC. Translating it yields CASSSAGGGSYEQYF.